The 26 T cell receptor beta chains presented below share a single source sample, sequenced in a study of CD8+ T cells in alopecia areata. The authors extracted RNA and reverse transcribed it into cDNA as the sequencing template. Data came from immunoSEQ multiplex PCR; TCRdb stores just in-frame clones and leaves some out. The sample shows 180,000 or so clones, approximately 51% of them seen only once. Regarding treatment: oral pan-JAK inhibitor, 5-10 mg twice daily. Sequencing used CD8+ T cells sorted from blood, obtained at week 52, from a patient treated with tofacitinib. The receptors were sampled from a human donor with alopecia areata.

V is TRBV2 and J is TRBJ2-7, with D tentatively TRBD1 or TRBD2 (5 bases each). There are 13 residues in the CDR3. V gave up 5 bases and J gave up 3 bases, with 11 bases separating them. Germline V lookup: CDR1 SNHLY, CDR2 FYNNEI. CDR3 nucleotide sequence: TGTGCCAGCAGTCCGGGACCAGGCTACGAGCAGTACTTC. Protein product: CASSPGPGYEQYF.

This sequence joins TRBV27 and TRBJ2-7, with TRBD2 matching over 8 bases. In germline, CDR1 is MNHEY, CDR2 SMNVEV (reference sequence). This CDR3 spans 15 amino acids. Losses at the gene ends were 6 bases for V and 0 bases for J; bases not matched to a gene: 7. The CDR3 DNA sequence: TGTGCCAGCAGACTCGTAGCGGGGCTCTCCTACGAGCAGTACTTC. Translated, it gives CASRLVAGLSYEQYF.

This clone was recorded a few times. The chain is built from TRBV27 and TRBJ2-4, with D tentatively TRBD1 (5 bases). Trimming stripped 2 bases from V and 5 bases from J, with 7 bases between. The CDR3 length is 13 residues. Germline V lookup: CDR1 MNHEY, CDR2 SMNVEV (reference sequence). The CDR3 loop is CASSLEGENIQYF. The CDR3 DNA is TGTGCCAGCAGTTTAGAAGGGGAAAACATTCAGTACTTC.

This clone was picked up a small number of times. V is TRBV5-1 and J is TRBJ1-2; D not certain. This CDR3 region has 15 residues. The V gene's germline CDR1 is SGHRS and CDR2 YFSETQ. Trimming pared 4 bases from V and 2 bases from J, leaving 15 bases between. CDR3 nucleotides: TGCGCCAGCAGCCTTAATGACCCCCAGAACTATGGCTACACCTTC. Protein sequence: CASSLNDPQNYGYTF. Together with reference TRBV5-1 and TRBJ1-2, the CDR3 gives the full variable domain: KAGVTQTPRYLIKTRGQQVTLSCSPISGHRSVSWYQQTPGQGLQFLFEYFSETQRNKGNFPGRFSGRQFSNSRSEMNVSTLELGDSALYLCASSLNDPQNYGYTFGSGTRLTVV.

The CDR3 coding sequence is TGTGCCAGCAGCGGACTAGCCTCTAAAGAGACCCAGTACTTC. The encoded protein is CASSGLASKETQYF. The chain combines TRBV11-2 with TRBJ2-5; TRBD2 matches 8 bases. The germline CDR1 and CDR2 sequences are SGHAT and FQNNGV. J gave up 3 bases and V 5 bases, and 5 bases lay outside the gene matches. This CDR3 comprises 14 residues.

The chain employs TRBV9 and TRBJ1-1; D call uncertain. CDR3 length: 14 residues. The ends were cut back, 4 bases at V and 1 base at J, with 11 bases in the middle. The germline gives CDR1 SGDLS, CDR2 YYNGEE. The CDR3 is CASSTHATNTEAFF. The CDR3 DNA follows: TGTGCCAGCAGCACTCACGCTACGAACACTGAAGCTTTCTTT.

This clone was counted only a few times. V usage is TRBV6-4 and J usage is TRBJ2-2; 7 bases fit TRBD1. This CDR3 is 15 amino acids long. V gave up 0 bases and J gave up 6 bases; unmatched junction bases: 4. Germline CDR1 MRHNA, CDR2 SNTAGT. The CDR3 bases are TGTGCCAGCAGTGACTCTGACAGGGCAGCCGGGGAGCTGTTTTTT. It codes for CASSDSDRAAGELFF.

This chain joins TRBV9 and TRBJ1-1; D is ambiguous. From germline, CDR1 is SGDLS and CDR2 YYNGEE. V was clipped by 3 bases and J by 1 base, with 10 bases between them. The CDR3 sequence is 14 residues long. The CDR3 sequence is CASSALFGNTEAFF. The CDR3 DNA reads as TGTGCCAGCAGCGCATTGTTTGGGAACACTGAAGCTTTCTTT. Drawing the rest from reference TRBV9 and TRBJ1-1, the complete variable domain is DSGVTQTPKHLITATGQRVTLRCSPRSGDLSVYWYQQSLDQGLQFLIQYYNGEERAKGNILERFSAQQFPDLHSELNLSSLELGDSALYFCASSALFGNTEAFFGQGTRLTVV.

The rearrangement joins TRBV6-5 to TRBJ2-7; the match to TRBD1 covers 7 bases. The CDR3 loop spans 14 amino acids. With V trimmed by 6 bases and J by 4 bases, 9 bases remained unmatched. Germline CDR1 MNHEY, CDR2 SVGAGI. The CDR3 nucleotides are TGTGCCAGCAGCTACACAGGGGCGAGTTACGAGCAGTACTTC. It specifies CASSYTGASYEQYF.

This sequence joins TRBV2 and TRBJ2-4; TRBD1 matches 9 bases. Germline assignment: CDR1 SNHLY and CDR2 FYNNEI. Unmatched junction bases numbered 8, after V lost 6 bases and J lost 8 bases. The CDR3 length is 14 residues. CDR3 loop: CASRSGGQGYIQYF. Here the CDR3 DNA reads TGTGCCAGCAGGAGTGGGGGACAGGGATACATTCAGTACTTC.

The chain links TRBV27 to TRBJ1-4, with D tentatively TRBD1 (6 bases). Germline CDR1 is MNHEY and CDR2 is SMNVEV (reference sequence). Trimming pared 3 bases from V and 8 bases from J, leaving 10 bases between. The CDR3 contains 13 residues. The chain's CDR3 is CASSFRGQEKLFF. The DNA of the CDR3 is TGTGCCAGCAGTTTTCGGGGGCAGGAAAAACTGTTTTTT.

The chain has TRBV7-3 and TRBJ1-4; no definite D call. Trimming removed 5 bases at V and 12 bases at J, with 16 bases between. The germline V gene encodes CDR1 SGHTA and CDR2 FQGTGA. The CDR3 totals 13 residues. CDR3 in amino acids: CASSQRHGQELFF. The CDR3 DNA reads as TGTGCCAGCAGCCAAAGACACGGCCAAGAACTGTTTTTT.

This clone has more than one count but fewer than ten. CDR3 protein: CASRGLAGGREDTQYF. The CDR3 DNA sequence: TGTGCCAGCAGAGGACTAGCGGGGGGGCGCGAAGATACGCAGTATTTT. The chain is built from TRBV6-6 and TRBJ2-3; 15 nucleotides align to TRBD2. Trimming at V came to 6 bases and at J to 5 bases, leaving 6 bases not matched to a gene. CDR1 and CDR2 (germline): MNHNY, SVGAGI (reference sequence). This CDR3 comprises 16 residues.

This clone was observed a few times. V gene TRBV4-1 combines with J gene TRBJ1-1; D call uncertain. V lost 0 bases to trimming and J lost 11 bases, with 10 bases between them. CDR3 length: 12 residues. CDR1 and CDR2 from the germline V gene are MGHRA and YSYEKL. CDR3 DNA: TGCGCCAGCAGCCAAGACGCGTTTGCGGCTTTCTTT. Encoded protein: CASSQDAFAAFF.

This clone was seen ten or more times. The CDR3 region has the DNA TGTGCCAGCAGCTTACGGGCGAGCGCCGGGGAGCTGTTTTTT. Its protein product is CASSLRASAGELFF. The chain recombines TRBV7-9 with TRBJ2-2; D is unclear. CDR3 length: 14 residues. Looked up from germline, CDR1 is SEHNR and CDR2 is FQNEAQ (reference sequence). Trimming stripped 2 bases from V and 6 bases from J, with 10 bases between.

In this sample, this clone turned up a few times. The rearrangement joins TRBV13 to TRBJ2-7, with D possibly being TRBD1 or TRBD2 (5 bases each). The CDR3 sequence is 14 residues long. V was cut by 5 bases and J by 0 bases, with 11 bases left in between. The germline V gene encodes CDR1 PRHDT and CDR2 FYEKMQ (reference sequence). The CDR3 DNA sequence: TGTGCCAGCAGCGCCGGGACGGACTCCTACGAGCAGTACTTC. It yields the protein CASSAGTDSYEQYF. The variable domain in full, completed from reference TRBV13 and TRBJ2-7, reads AAGVIQSPRHLIKEKRETATLKCYPIPRHDTVYWYQQGPGQDPQFLISFYEKMQSDKGSIPDRFSAQQFSDYHSELNMSSLELGDSALYFCASSAGTDSYEQYFGPGTRLTVT.

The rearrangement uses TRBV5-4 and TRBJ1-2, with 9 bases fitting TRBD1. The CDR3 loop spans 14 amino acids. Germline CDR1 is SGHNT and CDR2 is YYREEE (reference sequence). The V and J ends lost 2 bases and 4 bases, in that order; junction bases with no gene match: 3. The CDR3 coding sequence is TGTGCCAGCAGCTTCTCGGACAGGGGCTATGGCTACACCTTC. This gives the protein CASSFSDRGYGYTF.

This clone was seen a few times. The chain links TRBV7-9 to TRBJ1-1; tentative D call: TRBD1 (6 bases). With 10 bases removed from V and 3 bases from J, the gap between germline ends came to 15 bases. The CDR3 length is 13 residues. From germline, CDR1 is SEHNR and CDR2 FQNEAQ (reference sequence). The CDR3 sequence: CATGDRIYTEAFF. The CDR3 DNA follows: TGTGCCACCGGAGACAGGATCTACACTGAAGCTTTCTTT.

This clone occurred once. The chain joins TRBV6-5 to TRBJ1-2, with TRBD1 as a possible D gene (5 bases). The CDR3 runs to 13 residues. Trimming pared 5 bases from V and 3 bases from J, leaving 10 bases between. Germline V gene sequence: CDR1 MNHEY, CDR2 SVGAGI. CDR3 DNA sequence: TGTGCCAGCAGTGACCCAGGGTACTATGGCTACACCTTC. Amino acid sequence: CASSDPGYYGYTF.

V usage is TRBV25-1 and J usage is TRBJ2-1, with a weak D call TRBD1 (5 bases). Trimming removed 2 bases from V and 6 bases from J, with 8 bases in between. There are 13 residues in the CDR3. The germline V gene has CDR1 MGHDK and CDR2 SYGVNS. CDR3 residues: CASSEQGGNEQFF. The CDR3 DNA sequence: TGTGCCAGCAGTGAACAGGGTGGCAATGAGCAGTTCTTC.

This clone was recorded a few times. The CDR3 DNA is TGTGCCAGCAGCTTATCCCACTACGAGCAGTACTTC. Its protein product is CASSLSHYEQYF. The chain employs TRBV7-9 and TRBJ2-7; no definite D call. From germline, CDR1 is SEHNR and CDR2 FQNEAQ (reference sequence). The V end was cut by 2 bases, the J end by 3 bases, with 5 bases between. CDR3 length: 12 amino acids.

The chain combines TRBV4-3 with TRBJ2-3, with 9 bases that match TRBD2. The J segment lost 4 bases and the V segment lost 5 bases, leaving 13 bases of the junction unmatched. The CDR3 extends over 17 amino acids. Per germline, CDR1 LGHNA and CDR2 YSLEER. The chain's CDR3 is CASSKSGSRGGADTQYF. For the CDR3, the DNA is TGCGCCAGCAGCAAAAGCGGCTCGCGGGGGGGCGCAGATACGCAGTATTTT.

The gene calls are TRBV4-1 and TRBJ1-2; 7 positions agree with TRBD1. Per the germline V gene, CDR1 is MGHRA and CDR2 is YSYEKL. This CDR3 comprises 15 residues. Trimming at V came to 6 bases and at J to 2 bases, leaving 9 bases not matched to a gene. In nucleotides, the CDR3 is TGCGCCAGCAGGGACCTGACAGGGTTGAACTATGGCTACACCTTC. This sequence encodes CASRDLTGLNYGYTF.

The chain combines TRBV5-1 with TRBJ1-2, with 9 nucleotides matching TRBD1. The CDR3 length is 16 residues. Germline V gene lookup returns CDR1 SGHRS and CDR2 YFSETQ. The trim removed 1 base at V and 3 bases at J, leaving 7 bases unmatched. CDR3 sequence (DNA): TGCGCCAGCAGCTTGTTCGGACAGGGGAACGACTATGGCTACACCTTC. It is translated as CASSLFGQGNDYGYTF.

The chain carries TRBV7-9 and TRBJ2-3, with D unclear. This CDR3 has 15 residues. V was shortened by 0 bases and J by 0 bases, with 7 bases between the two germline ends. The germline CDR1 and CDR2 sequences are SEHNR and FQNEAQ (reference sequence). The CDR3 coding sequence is TGTGCCAGCAGCTTAGCCGGCATCAGCACAGATACGCAGTATTTT. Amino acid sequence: CASSLAGISTDTQYF. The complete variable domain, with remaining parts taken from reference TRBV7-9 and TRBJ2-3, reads DTGVSQNPRHKITKRGQNVTFRCDPISEHNRLYWYRQTLGQGPEFLTYFQNEAQLEKSRLLSDRFSAERPKGSFSTLEIQRTEQGDSAMYLCASSLAGISTDTQYFGPGTRLTVL.

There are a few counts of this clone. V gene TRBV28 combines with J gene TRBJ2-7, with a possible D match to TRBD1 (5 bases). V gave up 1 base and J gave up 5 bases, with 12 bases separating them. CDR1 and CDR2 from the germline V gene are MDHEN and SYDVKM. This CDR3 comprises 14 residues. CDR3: CASSLLPGRHEQYF. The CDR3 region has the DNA TGTGCCAGCAGTTTATTGCCAGGGCGACACGAGCAGTACTTC. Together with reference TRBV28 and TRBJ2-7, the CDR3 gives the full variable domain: DVKVTQSSRYLVKRTGEKVFLECVQDMDHENMFWYRQDPGLGLRLIYFSYDVKMKEKGDIPEGYSVSREKKERFSLILESASTNQTSMYLCASSLLPGRHEQYFGPGTRLTVT.